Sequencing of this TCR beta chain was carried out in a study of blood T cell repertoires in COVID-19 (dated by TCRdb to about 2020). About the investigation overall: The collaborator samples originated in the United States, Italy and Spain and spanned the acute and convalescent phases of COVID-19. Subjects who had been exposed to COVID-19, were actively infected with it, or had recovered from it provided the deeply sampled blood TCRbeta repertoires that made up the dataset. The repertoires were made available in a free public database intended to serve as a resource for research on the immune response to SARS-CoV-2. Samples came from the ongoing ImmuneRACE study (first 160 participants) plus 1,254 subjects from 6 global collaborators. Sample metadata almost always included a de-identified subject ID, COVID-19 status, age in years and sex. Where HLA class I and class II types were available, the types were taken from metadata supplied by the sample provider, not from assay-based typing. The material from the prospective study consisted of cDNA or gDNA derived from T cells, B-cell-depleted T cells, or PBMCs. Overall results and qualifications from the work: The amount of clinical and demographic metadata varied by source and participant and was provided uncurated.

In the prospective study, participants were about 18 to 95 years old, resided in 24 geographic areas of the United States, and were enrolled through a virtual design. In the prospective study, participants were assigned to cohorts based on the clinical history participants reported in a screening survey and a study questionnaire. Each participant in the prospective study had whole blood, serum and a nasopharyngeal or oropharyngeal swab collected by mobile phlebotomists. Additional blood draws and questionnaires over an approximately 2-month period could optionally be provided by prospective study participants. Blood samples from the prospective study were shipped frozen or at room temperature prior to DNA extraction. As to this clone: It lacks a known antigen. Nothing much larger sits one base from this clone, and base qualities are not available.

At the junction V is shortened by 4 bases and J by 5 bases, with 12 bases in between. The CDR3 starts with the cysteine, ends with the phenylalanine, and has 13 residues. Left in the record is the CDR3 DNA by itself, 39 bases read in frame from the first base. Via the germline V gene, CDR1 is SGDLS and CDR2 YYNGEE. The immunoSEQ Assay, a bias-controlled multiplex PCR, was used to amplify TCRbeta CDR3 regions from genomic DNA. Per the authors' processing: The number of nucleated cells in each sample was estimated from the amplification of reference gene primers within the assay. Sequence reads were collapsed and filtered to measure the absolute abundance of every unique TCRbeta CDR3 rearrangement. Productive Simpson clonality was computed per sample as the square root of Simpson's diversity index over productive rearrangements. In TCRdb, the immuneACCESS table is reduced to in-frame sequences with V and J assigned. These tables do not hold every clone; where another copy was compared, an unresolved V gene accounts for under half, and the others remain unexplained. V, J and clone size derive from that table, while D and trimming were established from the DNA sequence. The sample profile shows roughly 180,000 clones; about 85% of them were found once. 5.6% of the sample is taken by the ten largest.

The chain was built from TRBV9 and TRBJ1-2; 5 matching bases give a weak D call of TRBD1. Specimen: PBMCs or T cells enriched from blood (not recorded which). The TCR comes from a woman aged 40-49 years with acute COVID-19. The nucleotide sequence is TGTGCCAGCAGCCCCGGGGGGGGTTATGGCTACACCTTC. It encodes CASSPGGGYGYTF.